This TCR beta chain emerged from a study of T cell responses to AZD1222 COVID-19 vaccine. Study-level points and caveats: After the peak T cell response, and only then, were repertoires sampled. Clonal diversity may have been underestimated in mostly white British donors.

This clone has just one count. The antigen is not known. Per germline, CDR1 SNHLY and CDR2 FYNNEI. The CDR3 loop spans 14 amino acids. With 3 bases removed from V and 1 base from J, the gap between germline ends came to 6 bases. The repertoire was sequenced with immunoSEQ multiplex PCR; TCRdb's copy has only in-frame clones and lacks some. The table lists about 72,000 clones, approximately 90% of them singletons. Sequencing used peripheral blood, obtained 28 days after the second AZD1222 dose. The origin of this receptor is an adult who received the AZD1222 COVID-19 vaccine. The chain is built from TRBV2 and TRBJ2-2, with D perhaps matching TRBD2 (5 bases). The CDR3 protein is CASSERVNTGELFF. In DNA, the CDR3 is TGTGCCAGCAGTGAGCGGGTGAACACCGGGGAGCTGTTTTTT.